What follows is one T cell receptor beta chain and its context. Its matching antigen is unknown. The CDR3 sequence is 14 residues long. Trimming took 0 bases from V and 6 from J, leaving 11 bases between them. Germline-derived CDR1 and CDR2 are MNHEY and SVGEGT. RNA totalling roughly 0.5 to 1 ug underwent reverse transcription with random hexamers. Multiplex PCR with immunoSEQ amplified the TCR beta CDR3 across 54 Vbeta and 13 Jbeta. TCRdb reanalysed the immunoSEQ multiplex PCR reads using MiXCR and keeps one entry per CDR3 protein. The sample holds some 300,000 distinct CDR3 sequences, 85% seen once. The data stem from a study of CD8 T cells in Susac syndrome. Both CD4+ and CD8+ T cells were negatively isolated, and TEMRA cells underwent FACS enrichment. Findings of the study overall: As the study acknowledged, the number of individuals in its TCR sequencing and HLA analysis was relatively small.

Sequenced material: CD8+ T cells from PBMCs. This receptor was identified in a human donor with multiple sclerosis. This rearrangement joins TRBV6-2 or TRBV6-3 to TRBJ1-2; unclear D gene. CDR3 sequence (DNA): TGTGCCAGCAGTTACTCGGCAGGTTCGGATGGCTACACCTTC. Translation: CASSYSAGSDGYTF.